These T cell receptor beta chains were read from a single sample in a study of OX40 agonist ivuxolimab in advanced cancers. Here immunoSEQ multiplex PCR was the method, and the copy in TCRdb shows in-frame clones only, minus some. The sample lists roughly 65,000 clones, about nine tenths occurring once. The source was CD4+ or CD8+ T cells sorted from blood, collected in a trial of the OX40 agonist ivuxolimab. The receptor source for this set is an adult with an advanced solid tumor such as melanoma, head and neck, liver or kidney cancer. Both conserved end residues are trimmed from each CDR3.

j_gene: TRBJ2-7; v_gene: TRBV6-5; CDR3aa: ASSPVGQFPYEQY
j_gene: TRBJ1-2; v_gene: TRBV6-6; CDR3aa: ASRVRDSSNYGYT
j_gene: TRBJ2-7; v_gene: TRBV18; CDR3aa: ASSPPSPGYYEQY
j_gene: TRBJ2-7; v_gene: TRBV30; CDR3aa: AADPGQGLYEQY
j_gene: TRBJ1-2; v_gene: TRBV5-4; CDR3aa: ASSLGDRIRDGYT
j_gene: TRBJ2-1; v_gene: TRBV11-2; CDR3aa: ASSSQGGTYNEQF
j_gene: TRBJ2-2; v_gene: TRBV10-1; CDR3aa: ASSEVVAGTGELF
j_gene: TRBJ2-6; v_gene: TRBV2; CDR3aa: ASRNRIPGANVLT
j_gene: TRBJ1-1; v_gene: TRBV7-9; CDR3aa: ASSLEGRYTEAF
j_gene: TRBJ2-7; v_gene: TRBV7-9; CDR3aa: ASSLAQGEAYEQY
j_gene: TRBJ2-1; v_gene: TRBV7-3; CDR3aa: ASSPSRSSYNEQF
j_gene: TRBJ2-2; v_gene: TRBV28; CDR3aa: ATLRGVAMAGELF
j_gene: TRBJ2-7; v_gene: TRBV6-1; CDR3aa: ASSESYRGQGY
j_gene: TRBJ2-7; v_gene: TRBV21-1; CDR3aa: ASSKVGWDSGSTKQY
j_gene: TRBJ1-4; v_gene: TRBV28; CDR3aa: ASSYNEKLF
j_gene: TRBJ2-3; v_gene: TRBV7-9; CDR3aa: ASSLGNLVGTDTQY
j_gene: TRBJ2-2; v_gene: TRBV5-1; CDR3aa: ASGRTTGELF
j_gene: TRBJ2-5; v_gene: TRBV6-1; CDR3aa: ASRNSGRETQY
j_gene: TRBJ2-7; v_gene: TRBV5-6; CDR3aa: ASSPAGPYEQY
j_gene: TRBJ2-1; v_gene: TRBV6-5; CDR3aa: ASSPRDKSYNEQF
j_gene: TRBJ1-1; v_gene: TRBV5-1; CDR3aa: ASTTSGMNTEAF
j_gene: TRBJ2-5; v_gene: TRBV9; CDR3aa: ASSAGETQY
j_gene: TRBJ2-1; v_gene: TRBV10-3; CDR3aa: AISSNSGRVNEQF
j_gene: TRBJ2-3; v_gene: TRBV7-9; CDR3aa: ASSPTSGTYSVTQY
j_gene: TRBJ1-5; v_gene: TRBV2; CDR3aa: ASSLGRGNQPQH
j_gene: TRBJ1-1; v_gene: TRBV14; CDR3aa: ASSRRGGDTEAF
j_gene: TRBJ2-2; v_gene: TRBV6-6; CDR3aa: ASSKDRVIGELF
j_gene: TRBJ2-7; v_gene: TRBV6-1; CDR3aa: ASSSGQGREQY
j_gene: TRBJ2-3; v_gene: TRBV5-1; CDR3aa: ASSLATLDTQY
j_gene: TRBJ2-7; v_gene: TRBV2; CDR3aa: ASSDILAGAYEQY
j_gene: TRBJ2-5; v_gene: TRBV5-1; CDR3aa: ASSLARGETQY
j_gene: TRBJ2-5; v_gene: TRBV5-1; CDR3aa: ASSLSLAGVETQY
j_gene: TRBJ2-3; v_gene: TRBV9; CDR3aa: ASSVGGLNTDTQY
j_gene: TRBJ2-7; v_gene: TRBV5-1; CDR3aa: ASSPTSGSPSYEQY
j_gene: TRBJ1-2; v_gene: TRBV6-6; CDR3aa: ASSYSGQGAGGYT